These 30 T cell receptor beta chains share one sample of origin, sequenced in a study of blood T cells in healthy people across ages. A J-beta primer mix and a sample-barcoded 5' primer were used in a second PCR of roughly 6 to 11 cycles. TCRdb recomputed calls from the 5' RACE reads with MiXCR, one row per CDR3 protein. Among 800,000 or so distinct CDR3 sequences listed, about 46% were seen once. The sequenced sample was blood. These receptors originate from a man older than 75 in good health.

The chain recombines TRBV7-8 with TRBJ2-3; possibly TRBD2 for D (5 bases). The CDR3 runs to 15 residues. With 5 bases removed from V and 6 bases from J, the gap between germline ends came to 18 bases. Germline V gene data show CDR1 as SGHVS and CDR2 as FQNEAQ. This CDR3 reads CASSLTRIGPDTQYF. In nucleotides, the CDR3 is TGTGCCAGCAGCCTTACTAGGATTGGACCGGATACGCAGTATTTT.

A note on this clonotype: This clone may be a read error of a much larger clone one base away. This chain uses TRBV9 with TRBJ2-1; D is possibly TRBD2 (6 bases). There are 15 residues in the CDR3. Germline V CDR1 and CDR2: SGDLS, YYNGEE. V lost 3 bases and J 0 bases, leaving 10 bases between the germline ends. CDR3 loop: CASSARGSSYNEQFF. DNA for the CDR3: TGTGCCAGCAGCGCCCGGGGGAGCTCCTACAATGAGCAGTTCTTC. The full variable domain, with the rest looked up from reference TRBV9 and TRBJ2-1, is DSGVTQTPKHLITATGQRVTLRCSPRSGDLSVYWYQQSLDQGLQFLIQYYNGEERAKGNILERFSAQQFPDLHSELNLSSLELGDSALYFCASSARGSSYNEQFFGPGTRLTVL.

J is TRBJ2-1 and V is TRBV12-3 or TRBV12-4, with D maybe TRBD1 (6 bases). This CDR3 is built from 16 residues. The ends were cut back, 7 bases at V and 3 bases at J, with 19 bases in the middle. CDR3 nucleotides: TGTGCCAGCACCCCATTGGGGGCATTGGACTACAATGAGCAGTTCTTC. It codes for CASTPLGALDYNEQFF.

This clonotype was recorded many times. The rearrangement links TRBV5-1 to TRBJ2-1; 14 nucleotides line up with TRBD2. V lost 4 bases to trimming and J lost 6 bases; unmatched junction nucleotides: 3. The CDR3 runs to 15 residues. The germline gives CDR1 SGHRS, CDR2 YFSETQ. CDR3 residues: CASSHGTSGSNEQFF. CDR3 DNA: TGCGCCAGCAGCCATGGGACTAGCGGGAGCAATGAGCAGTTCTTC.

This chain joins TRBV3-1 and TRBJ2-1; D gene unclear. This CDR3 has 15 residues. The ends were cut back, 1 base at V and 0 bases at J, with 7 bases in the middle. The germline V gene has CDR1 LGHDT and CDR2 YNNKEL (reference sequence). The CDR3 loop is CASSQGVYSYNEQFF. DNA of the CDR3: TGTGCCAGCAGCCAAGGTGTTTACTCCTACAATGAGCAGTTCTTC.

The chain links TRBV29-1 to TRBJ2-5; D possibly matches TRBD1 or TRBD2 (6 bases each). The CDR3 has 14 residues. V lost 4 bases to trimming and J lost 11 bases, with 23 bases between them. CDR1 and CDR2 (germline): SQVTM, ANQGSEA. The CDR3 is CSVAGGGQGGEQYF. CDR3 DNA sequence: TGCAGCGTTGCCGGAGGGGGACAAGGAGGGGAGCAGTACTTC.

The sample holds a few counts of this clonotype. The chain recombines TRBV3-1 with TRBJ2-2; D unclear. The germline V gene has CDR1 LGHDT and CDR2 YNNKEL (reference sequence). This CDR3 has 13 amino acids. The V and J ends lost 3 bases and 3 bases respectively, with 5 bases between them. DNA for the CDR3: TGTGCCAGCAGCCACCCATACACCGGGGAGCTGTTTTTT. The encoded protein is CASSHPYTGELFF.

This clonotype was detected only a few times. The chain has TRBV21-1 and TRBJ2-7; TRBD2, the D gene given by the table, was not confirmed from the DNA. TRBV21-1 counts as a pseudogene. The CDR3 has 17 amino acids. The CDR3 region is CASSPRSPLVGYNEQYF. Here the CDR3 DNA reads TGTGCCAGCAGCCCCCGATCCCCACTAGTGGGGTACAATGAGCAGTACTTC.

This clonotype has a single count. An end of the junction does not agree with germline; a read error may underlie this. J is TRBJ2-1 and V is TRBV5-1; a possible D gene is TRBD1 (6 bases). Germline V gene lookup returns CDR1 SGHRS and CDR2 YFSETQ. The CDR3 is made up of 18 amino acids. The CDR3 DNA follows: TGCGCCAGCAGCTTGGAATCAGTACAGGGTGGATCCTACAATGAGCGGTTCTTC. Its protein product is CASSLESVQGGSYNERFF.

Only a few counts were recorded for this clonotype. V is TRBV19 and J is TRBJ2-3, with D possibly TRBD2 on 6 matching bases. The CDR3 totals 15 residues. The germline gives CDR1 LNHDA, CDR2 SQIVND (reference sequence). V lost 4 bases, J lost 2 bases, and 13 bases lay in between. The CDR3 is CASSRARGVTDTQYF. CDR3 coding DNA: TGTGCCAGTAGTAGGGCTCGCGGGGTCACAGATACGCAGTATTTT.

This clonotype came up a few times. V is TRBV24-1 and J is TRBJ2-1; 8 nucleotides match TRBD1. CDR3 length: 15 residues. The J segment lost 9 bases and the V segment lost 5 bases, leaving 11 bases of the junction unmatched. CDR1 is KGHDR, CDR2 SFDVKD, per germline. In DNA form, the CDR3 reads TGTGCCACCAGTGCGACAGGGGCCGATTTAATTGAGCAGTTCTTC. It specifies CATSATGADLIEQFF.

This clonotype was counted only a few times. V is TRBV7-8 and J is TRBJ2-3; D remains ambiguous. The germline V gene encodes CDR1 SGHVS and CDR2 FQNEAQ. This CDR3 comprises 16 residues. Trimming took 0 bases from V and 6 from J, leaving 16 bases between them. The chain's CDR3 is CASSLAPPSRVDTQYF. CDR3 coding DNA: TGTGCCAGCAGCTTAGCTCCCCCGTCCCGGGTTGATACGCAGTATTTT.

This chain connects TRBV6-1 to TRBJ2-1; D possibly corresponds to TRBD2 (6 bases). The CDR3 consists of 17 residues. In germline, CDR1 is MNHNS, CDR2 SASEGT. Deletions cut 5 bases from V and 0 bases from J, with 17 bases between. The CDR3 DNA follows: TGTGCCAGCAGTCCCTTAACTGGGGGGAGCTCCTACAATGAGCAGTTCTTC. This codes for CASSPLTGGSSYNEQFF.

This clonotype was counted a few times. V usage is TRBV5-5 and J usage is TRBJ1-1; TRBD1 is a possible D gene (5 bases). CDR1 SGHKS and CDR2 YYEKEE come from the germline V gene (reference sequence). CDR3 size: 14 residues. V dropped 2 bases and J dropped 1 base, with 9 bases sitting between them. The CDR3, as DNA: TGTGCCAGCAGCTTCCTACAGGAGAACACTGAAGCTTTCTTT. Residues: CASSFLQENTEAFF.

The table lists this clonotype with a few counts. A much more abundant neighbour one base away suggests this may be a read error. The genes are TRBV6-1 and TRBJ2-7; D gene unclear. The CDR3 covers 11 residues. V lost 3 bases and J lost 2, with 2 bases in between. Germline V gene sequence: CDR1 MNHNS, CDR2 SASEGT. CDR3 in amino acids: CASSEPYEQYF. Written as DNA, the CDR3 is TGTGCCAGCAGTGAGCCCTACGAGCAGTACTTC.

The J gene is TRBJ2-1, the V gene TRBV5-1, with 9 bases lining up with TRBD2. In germline, CDR1 is SGHRS, CDR2 YFSETQ. The length of the CDR3 is 17 residues. V shed 0 bases and J 9 bases; nucleotides not matched to a gene: 13. This CDR3 is CASSLARGGTSWSEQFF. CDR3 nucleotides: TGCGCCAGCAGCTTGGCCCGTGGAGGGACTAGCTGGAGTGAGCAGTTCTTC.

V is TRBV29-1 and J is TRBJ2-2; unclear D gene. Germline CDR1 reads SQVTM; CDR2 reads ANQGSEA. The CDR3 spans 13 residues. Trimming stripped 3 bases from V and 7 bases from J, with 12 bases between. The CDR3 loop reads CSVDFKGGGELFF. CDR3 DNA sequence: TGCAGCGTTGATTTTAAGGGTGGCGGGGAGCTGTTTTTT.

This clonotype was recorded a few times. This chain uses TRBV29-1 with TRBJ2-7; 8 nucleotides agree with TRBD1. This CDR3 is built from 13 residues. V gave up 5 bases and J gave up 4 bases; unmatched junction bases: 7. Germline CDR1 SQVTM, CDR2 ANQGSEA. For the CDR3, the DNA is TGCAGCGTTATGACAGGGGCGGAATACGAGCAGTACTTC. Protein sequence: CSVMTGAEYEQYF.

The V and J genes are TRBV20-1 and TRBJ2-3; no definite D call. Germline V gives CDR1 DFQATT, CDR2 SNEGSKA (reference sequence). The CDR3 consists of 13 residues. The V and J ends lost 1 base and 6 bases respectively, with 11 bases between them. CDR3 DNA: TGCAGTGCTAGAGGCCCTAGTTTGGATACGCAGTATTTT. This sequence encodes CSARGPSLDTQYF.

This clonotype was seen many times. This sequence joins TRBV7-3 and TRBJ2-3; the D gene is possibly TRBD1 (5 bases). Germline CDR1 reads SGHTA; CDR2 reads FQGTGA. V was cut by 5 bases and J by 0 bases, with 9 bases left in between. The CDR3 runs 14 residues. For the CDR3, the DNA is TGTGCCAGCAGCCCAGGACACAGCACAGATACGCAGTATTTT. Amino acids: CASSPGHSTDTQYF.

The CDR3 DNA reads TGTGCCAGCAGCTTAATGGCTAGCTCCCATGAGCAGTTCTTC. Its protein product is CASSLMASSHEQFF. V usage is TRBV7-3 and J usage is TRBJ2-1; weak D call: TRBD2 (5 bases). V gave up 1 base and J gave up 8 bases, with 12 bases separating them. The germline V gene has CDR1 SGHTA and CDR2 FQGTGA. This CDR3 contains 14 residues.

The chain combines TRBV7-8 with TRBJ1-5, with TRBD1 matching over 8 bases. Germline-derived CDR1 and CDR2 are SGHVS and FQNEAQ. After removal of 0 bases from V and 3 bases from J, the junction contained 1 base not matched to a gene. The CDR3 has 15 amino acids. CDR3 loop: CASSLATGANQPQHF. CDR3 in DNA: TGTGCCAGCAGCTTAGCGACAGGGGCCAATCAGCCCCAGCATTTT.

The chain is built from TRBV12-3 or TRBV12-4 and TRBJ2-3, with D possibly matching TRBD2 (6 bases). Trimming pared 6 bases from V and 5 bases from J, leaving 18 bases between. The CDR3 loop spans 15 amino acids. CDR3: CASSPTRVGKDTQYF. CDR3 nucleotides: TGTGCCAGCAGCCCGACTAGAGTGGGCAAAGATACGCAGTATTTT.

Turning to this clonotype: Possible read error: a much larger clone is one base away. The chain recombines TRBV20-1 with TRBJ2-7; 10 bases are a match to TRBD2. V gave up 1 base and J gave up 7 bases; unmatched junction bases: 13. Germline V CDR1 and CDR2: DFQATT, SNEGSKA (reference sequence). CDR3 length: 16 residues. This CDR3 is CSARAASGSYYNEQYF. CDR3 nucleotides: TGCAGTGCTAGAGCGGCTAGCGGGAGTTACTACAATGAGCAGTACTTC.

The V and J genes are TRBV6-1 and TRBJ2-1; 7 nucleotides align to TRBD2. The CDR3 runs 14 residues. The V gene end was trimmed by 8 bases and the J gene end by 6 bases; junction bases not matched to a gene: 10. Germline V CDR1 and CDR2: MNHNS, SASEGT. In nucleotides, the CDR3 is TGTGCCAGCGGGGGGAGGGAGTCCCGCAATGAGCAGTTCTTC. It translates to CASGGRESRNEQFF.

This chain links TRBV20-1 with TRBJ2-5; D may be TRBD1 or TRBD2 (5 bases each). The CDR3 is 13 amino acids. V lost 7 bases to trimming and J lost 5 bases, with 17 bases between them. Germline values: CDR1 DFQATT, CDR2 SNEGSKA (reference sequence). CDR3 bases: TGCAGTGAGAGAGGGGCCATTGGGGAGACCCAGTACTTC. Amino acid sequence: CSERGAIGETQYF.

The chain is built from TRBV29-1 and TRBJ2-5; 11 nucleotides match TRBD1. J was trimmed by 5 bases and V by 7 bases; bases with no gene match: 6. Germline V lookup: CDR1 SQVTM, CDR2 ANQGSEA. The CDR3 loop spans 13 amino acids. CDR3: CSGGQGARETQYF. In DNA form, the CDR3 reads TGCAGCGGAGGACAGGGGGCGCGGGAGACCCAGTACTTC.

For this clonotype: The junction departs from germline at one end; a sequencing error may be responsible. V is TRBV28 and J is TRBJ2-3; 8 bases align to TRBD2. The germline V gene has CDR1 MDHEN and CDR2 SYDVKM. CDR3 length equals 16 residues. The CDR3 spells CASSLTAGDMSDTRYF. The CDR3 DNA reads TGTGCCAGCAGTCTTACAGCGGGAGACATGTCAGATACGCGGTATTTT.

This chain uses TRBV12-3 or TRBV12-4 with TRBJ2-1; D is undetermined. The CDR3 has 14 residues. The V and J ends lost 5 bases and 6 bases respectively, with 14 bases between them. In nucleotides, the CDR3 is TGTGCCAGCAGTGCCCAGTTAGGGTCCAATGAGCAGTTCTTC. Translated, it gives CASSAQLGSNEQFF.

The V gene is TRBV27, the J gene TRBJ2-7, with D possibly matching TRBD2 (6 bases). The CDR3 loop spans 15 amino acids. V shed 9 bases and J shed 0 bases, with 18 bases lying between them. Germline CDR1 and CDR2: MNHEY and SMNVEV (reference sequence). The CDR3 bases are TGTGCCAGGAGGACTTTAGCGGTTAACTCCTACGAGCAGTACTTC. Translation gives CARRTLAVNSYEQYF.